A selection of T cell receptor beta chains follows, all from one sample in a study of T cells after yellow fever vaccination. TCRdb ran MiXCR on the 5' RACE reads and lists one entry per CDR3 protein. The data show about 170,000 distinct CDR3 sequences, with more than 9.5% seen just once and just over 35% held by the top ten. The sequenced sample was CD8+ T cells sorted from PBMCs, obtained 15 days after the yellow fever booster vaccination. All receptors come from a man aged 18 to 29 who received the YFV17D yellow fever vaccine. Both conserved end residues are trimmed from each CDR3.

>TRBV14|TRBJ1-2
ASSPYNSPGNYGYT
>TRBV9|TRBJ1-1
ASSAHIGDRGLAF
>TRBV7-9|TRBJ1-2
ASSLVGLRDYGYT
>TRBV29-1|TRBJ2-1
SVEGSIPRADNEQF
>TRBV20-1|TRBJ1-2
SASGKAEGYT
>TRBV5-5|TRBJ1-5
ASSSGQDSNQPQH
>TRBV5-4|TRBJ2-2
ASSATPGTGEGTGELF
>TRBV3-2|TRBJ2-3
ASSQEATSGGHTDTQY
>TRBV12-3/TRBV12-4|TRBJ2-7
ASSFLNYEQY
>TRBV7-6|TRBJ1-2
ASSPLPGPNTPTYGYT
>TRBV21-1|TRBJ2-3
ASRKSRVRDTQY
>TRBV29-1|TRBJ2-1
SVEDPTNLNNEQF
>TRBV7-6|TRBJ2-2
ASSLDFLASGATGELF
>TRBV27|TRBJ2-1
ASSRTAESEQF
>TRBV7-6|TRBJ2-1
ASSAQTGRNEQF
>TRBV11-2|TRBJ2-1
ASSLVGLALNEQF
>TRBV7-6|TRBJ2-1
ASSSRDDRGDEQF
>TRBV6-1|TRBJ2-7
ASSERRVYEQY
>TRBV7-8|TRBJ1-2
ASSLETAVHGYT
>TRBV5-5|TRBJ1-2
ASSLDAGPLYGYT
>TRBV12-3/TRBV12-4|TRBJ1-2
ASTLGGFGYT
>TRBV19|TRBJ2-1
ASSRTSGDHNEQF
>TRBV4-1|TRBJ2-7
ASSQVSGPSYEQY
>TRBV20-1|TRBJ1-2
SASDGTATNYGYT
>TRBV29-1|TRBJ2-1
SVDRGRGLGEQF
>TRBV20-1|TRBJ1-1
SALATEAF
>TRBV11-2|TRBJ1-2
ASSPISYGYT
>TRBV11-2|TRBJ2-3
ASSFRLAGSPTDTQY
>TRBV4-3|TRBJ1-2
ASSEVLRDGTNGYT
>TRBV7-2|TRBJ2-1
ASRDSYEQF
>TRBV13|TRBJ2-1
ASSTTGAVSYNEQF
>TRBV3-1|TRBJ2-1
ASSQALLVQF
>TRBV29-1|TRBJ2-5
SGDLRRGPGGAQY
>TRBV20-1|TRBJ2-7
SAGRQDSYEQY
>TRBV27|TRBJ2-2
ASSLSIGTGELF
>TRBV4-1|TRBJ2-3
ASSQDPWTSPDTQY
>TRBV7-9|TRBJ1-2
ASSLEGSAREYGYT
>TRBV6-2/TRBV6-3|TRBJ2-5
ASSYTAGGKETQY
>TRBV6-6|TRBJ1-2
ASSYSIGFGGYT
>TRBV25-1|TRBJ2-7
ASNRVWGLTYEQY
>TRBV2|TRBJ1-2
ASIPGTDPGYT
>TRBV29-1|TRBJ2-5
SVVGTNQETQY
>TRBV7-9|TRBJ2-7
ASSSYYEQY
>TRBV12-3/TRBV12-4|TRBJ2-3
ASSLTYTDTQY
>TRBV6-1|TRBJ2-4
ASSEITNIQY
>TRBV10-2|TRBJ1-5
ASRAGSSNQPQH
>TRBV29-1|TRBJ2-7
SVMTGTGEQY
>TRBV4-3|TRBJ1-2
ASSQDVGVIPLNYGYT
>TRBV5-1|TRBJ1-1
ASSLRALGFTEAF
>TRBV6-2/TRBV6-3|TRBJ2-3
ASSTDWFTDTQY
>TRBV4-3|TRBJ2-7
ASSQVGGVSAGEQY
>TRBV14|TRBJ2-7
ASSQDDRGAEQY
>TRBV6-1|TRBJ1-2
ATTSYGYT
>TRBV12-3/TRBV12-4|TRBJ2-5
ASSAPLAGGPRETQY
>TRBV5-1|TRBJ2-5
ASSPLGGRQETQY